This T cell receptor beta chain was captured by sequencing in a study of cytomegalovirus exposure and HLA in healthy donors. General study results and limits: V- and J-gene trimming in TCR beta was tied to a missense DCLRE1C variant by an analysis performed later. Previously analyzed data showed that most TCR beta V segments were productive at a frequency of about 87% or about 30%. Listed as cytomegalovirus-associated were 150 to 200 TCR beta chains.

PCR amplification relied on 60 Vbeta primers (plus 13 Jbeta primers). The data were produced by immunoSEQ multiplex PCR, yet TCRdb's version contains in-frame clones alone and is incomplete. Altogether under 200,000 clones are present, roughly 75% being singletons, with the ten largest covering around 4.6%. Germline V gene data show CDR1 as SGHVS and CDR2 as FQNEAQ. Trimming stripped 5 bases from V and 0 bases from J, with 16 bases between. This CDR3 region has 16 residues. Concerning this clone: Its target is unknown.

This rearrangement joins TRBV7-8 to TRBJ1-1, with a weak D call TRBD1 (5 bases). This clonotype originated in a male donor in good health and CMV-seronegative. The sample consisted of PBMCs. The CDR3 bases are TGTGCCAGCAGCGGAAGCGTGGAGGGGCTGAACACTGAAGCTTTCTTT. This gives the protein CASSGSVEGLNTEAFF.